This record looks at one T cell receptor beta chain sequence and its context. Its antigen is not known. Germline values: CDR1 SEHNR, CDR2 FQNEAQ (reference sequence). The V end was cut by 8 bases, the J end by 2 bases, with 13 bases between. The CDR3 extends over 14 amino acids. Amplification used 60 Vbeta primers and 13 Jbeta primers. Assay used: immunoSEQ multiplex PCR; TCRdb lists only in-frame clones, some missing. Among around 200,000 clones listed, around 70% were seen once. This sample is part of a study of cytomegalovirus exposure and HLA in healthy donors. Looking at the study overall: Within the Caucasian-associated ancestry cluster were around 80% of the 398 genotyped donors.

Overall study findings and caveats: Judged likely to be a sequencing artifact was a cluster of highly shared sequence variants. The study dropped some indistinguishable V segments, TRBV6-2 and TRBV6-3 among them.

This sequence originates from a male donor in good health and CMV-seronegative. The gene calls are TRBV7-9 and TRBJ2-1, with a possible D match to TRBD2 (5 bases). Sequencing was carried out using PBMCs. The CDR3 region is CASAGSGTYNEQFF. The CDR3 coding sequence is TGTGCCAGCGCCGGCAGCGGTACCTACAATGAGCAGTTCTTC.